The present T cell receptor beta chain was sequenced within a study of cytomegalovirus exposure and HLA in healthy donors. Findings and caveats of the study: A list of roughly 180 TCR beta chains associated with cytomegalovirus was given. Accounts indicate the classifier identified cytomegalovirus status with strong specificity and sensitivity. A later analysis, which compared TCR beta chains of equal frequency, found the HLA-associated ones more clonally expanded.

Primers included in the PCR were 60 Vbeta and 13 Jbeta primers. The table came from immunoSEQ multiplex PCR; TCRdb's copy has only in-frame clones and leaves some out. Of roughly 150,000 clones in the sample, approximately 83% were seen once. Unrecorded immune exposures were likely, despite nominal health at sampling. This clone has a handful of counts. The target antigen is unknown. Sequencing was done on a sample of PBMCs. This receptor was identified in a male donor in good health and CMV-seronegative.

The CDR3 protein is CSARGGYTF. The CDR3 DNA reads TGCAGTGCTAGAGGAGGTTACACCTTC. V gene TRBV20-1 combines with J gene TRBJ1-2; D ambiguous. The ends were cut back, 1 base at V and 11 bases at J, with 5 bases in the middle. The CDR3 has 9 residues. Per the germline V gene, CDR1 is DFQATT and CDR2 is SNEGSKA (reference sequence).